The 27 T cell receptor beta chains reported below all come from one sample, sequenced in a study of regulatory T cells in long-lasting Graves disease (dated by TCRdb to the early 2020s). The protocol used for the library was multiplex PCR. Reads for this sample came from an Illumina HiSeq 4000. CDR3 regions were amplified by Arm-PCR with iRepertoire HTBI primers to construct TCR beta libraries. TCRdb reanalyzed the raw reads on its own, using fastp at Q25 for trimming and MiXCR for clone calling, and kept in-frame beta chains. Entries that share a CDR3 protein sequence are merged under the most common genes and DNA. The sample includes roughly 500,000 distinct CDR3 sequences, with about 12% observed a single time. Around 10% of the sample goes to the ten largest clones. The time point label, as the study defines it: newly diagnosed GD, antithyroid drugs for less than 3 months. For both TCR sequencing and RNA sequencing, RNA was extracted from PBMCs using TRIzol.

This sample was also put to use in a study of T cells in Graves' hyperthyroidism and ophthalmopathy.

Specimen: peripheral blood mononuclear cells (PBMCs), collected at new diagnosis, from a patient treated with antithyroid drugs. All receptors derive from a woman aged 25 to 39 with Graves disease. Donor details come from another sample of the same person, matched by shared clones.

This clonotype was observed at least ten times. V is TRBV10-3 and J is TRBJ2-3, with 8 positions matching TRBD2. V lost 2 bases to trimming and J lost 6 bases; unmatched junction nucleotides: 10. Germline V gives CDR1 ENHRY, CDR2 SYGVKD. This CDR3 has 16 amino acids. The CDR3 bases are TGTGCCATCAGTGAGACCGTTTGGGGACTAGTGGATACGCAGTATTTT. This translates into CAISETVWGLVDTQYF.

This clonotype was seen ten or more times. The V call is TRBV12-3 or TRBV12-4, the J call TRBJ2-3; 7 bases line up with TRBD2. Losses at the gene ends were 6 bases for V and 2 bases for J; bases not matched to a gene: 8. CDR3 length equals 15 residues. The DNA of the CDR3 is TGTGCCAGCAGGCCGGGACTATCGTTCACAGATACGCAGTATTTT. It encodes CASRPGLSFTDTQYF.

This clonotype was observed once. Just one base apart from a much larger clone, this may be a read error. The chain is built from TRBV7-8 and TRBJ1-1; D is possibly TRBD1 (5 bases). This CDR3 is 15 amino acids long. CDR1 SGHVS and CDR2 FQNEAQ come from the germline V gene. Trimming pared 3 bases from V and 7 bases from J, leaving 18 bases between. The CDR3 DNA is TGTGCCAGCAGCTTCAAAGACCGGGGGATAATTGAAGCTTTCTTT. It encodes CASSFKDRGIIEAFF.

This clonotype was counted ten times or more. V is TRBV29-1 and J is TRBJ2-1; 11 bases fit TRBD2. V shed 0 bases and J 9 bases; nucleotides not matched to a gene: 7. This CDR3 spans 15 amino acids. The germline gives CDR1 SQVTM, CDR2 ANQGSEA. The CDR3 sequence is CSVEERLAGGSEQFF. The CDR3 DNA is TGCAGCGTTGAAGAAAGGCTAGCGGGAGGTAGTGAGCAGTTCTTC.

This clonotype was seen repeatedly, ten times or more. The chain is built from TRBV18 and TRBJ2-3; 7 bases align to TRBD1. The CDR3 has 15 residues. Germline assignment: CDR1 KGHSH and CDR2 LQKENI. J lost 8 bases, V lost 2 bases, and 10 bases had no gene match. The CDR3 bases are TGTGCCAGCTCACCATCGGGCCCCTCAGGGGGTACGCAGTATTTT. Translation: CASSPSGPSGGTQYF.

This clonotype showed up just a few times. V is TRBV19 and J is TRBJ2-7, with TRBD1 matching over 8 bases. V lost 4 bases to trimming and J lost 3 bases; unmatched junction nucleotides: 5. The CDR3 consists of 14 residues. Germline loops: CDR1 LNHDA, CDR2 SQIVND (reference sequence). In DNA, the CDR3 is TGTGCCAGTAGTAGACGACAGGGGTACTACGAGCAGTACTTC. Protein sequence: CASSRRQGYYEQYF. The complete variable domain, with remaining parts taken from reference TRBV19 and TRBJ2-7, reads DGGITQSPKYLFRKEGQNVTLSCEQNLNHDAMYWYRQDPGQGLRLIYYSQIVNDFQKGDIAEGYSVSREKKESFPLTVTSAQKNPTAFYLCASSRRQGYYEQYFGPGTRLTVT.

This clonotype was observed a few times. This sequence joins TRBV6-2 or TRBV6-3 and TRBJ2-1; D is unresolved. The CDR3 is made up of 11 amino acids. Trimming pared 7 bases from V and 1 base from J, leaving 2 bases between. CDR1 is MNHEY and CDR2 is SVGEGT in the germline V gene. CDR3 sequence reads: CASKSYNEQFF. The DNA for the CDR3 is TGTGCCAGCAAGTCCTACAATGAGCAGTTCTTC.

The V gene is TRBV12-5, the J gene TRBJ1-1; D unclear. This CDR3 is built from 16 residues. Germline V lookup: CDR1 LGHNT, CDR2 FRNRAP. V was shortened by 0 bases and J by 1 base, with 12 bases between the two germline ends. DNA for the CDR3: TGTGCTAGTGGTTTGGTACTGGGTAGGCGGAACACTGAAGCTTTCTTT. Residues: CASGLVLGRRNTEAFF.

This clonotype has at least ten counts. V gene TRBV27 combines with J gene TRBJ1-6, with D possibly matching TRBD1 (6 bases). Looked up from germline, CDR1 is MNHEY and CDR2 is SMNVEV (reference sequence). Trimming took 5 bases from V and 3 from J, leaving 8 bases between them. The CDR3 is made up of 14 amino acids. CDR3 nucleotides: TGTGCCAGCAGTACACAGGGCTATAATTCACCCCTCCACTTT. It encodes CASSTQGYNSPLHF.

Many counts were recorded for this clonotype. The chain employs TRBV27 and TRBJ2-5, with D possibly matching TRBD2 (5 bases). The CDR3 has 14 residues. With 6 bases removed from V and 4 bases from J, the gap between germline ends came to 15 bases. Germline loops: CDR1 MNHEY, CDR2 SMNVEV (reference sequence). CDR3 in amino acids: CASSKTISRETQYF. For the CDR3, the DNA is TGTGCCAGCAGCAAGACTATTTCGAGAGAGACCCAGTACTTC.

This clonotype was counted at least ten times. CDR3 residues: CASSVTSGVYNEQFF. As DNA, the CDR3 is TGTGCCAGCAGCGTTACTAGCGGAGTCTACAATGAGCAGTTCTTC. This sequence joins TRBV9 and TRBJ2-1; the match to TRBD2 covers 8 bases. This CDR3 region has 15 residues. The V gene's germline CDR1 is SGDLS and CDR2 YYNGEE. The ends lost 2 bases at V and 3 bases at J; junction bases unmatched: 4. Together with reference TRBV9 and TRBJ2-1, the CDR3 gives the full variable domain: DSGVTQTPKHLITATGQRVTLRCSPRSGDLSVYWYQQSLDQGLQFLIQYYNGEERAKGNILERFSAQQFPDLHSELNLSSLELGDSALYFCASSVTSGVYNEQFFGPGTRLTVL.

Many counts were recorded for this clonotype. V usage is TRBV12-3 or TRBV12-4 and J usage is TRBJ1-3; possible D gene TRBD1, 5 bases. This CDR3 region has 14 residues. The V end lost 5 bases, the J end lost 4 bases, and 12 bases lay between the germline ends. The chain's CDR3 is CASSQQVAGNTIYF. CDR3 DNA sequence: TGTGCCAGCAGTCAACAGGTTGCCGGAAACACCATATATTTT.

This clonotype was seen ten or more times. The genes are TRBV20-1 and TRBJ2-5; TRBD2 matches at 12 bases. The CDR3 loop spans 14 amino acids. The V gene's germline CDR1 is DFQATT and CDR2 SNEGSKA (reference sequence). The V and J ends lost 3 bases and 4 bases, in that order; junction bases with no gene match: 3. This chain's CDR3 is CSASRLAGVETQYF. The CDR3 nucleotides are TGCAGTGCTAGTCGACTAGCGGGAGTAGAGACCCAGTACTTC.

This chain uses TRBV7-8 with TRBJ2-7, with 10 bases lining up with TRBD2. The CDR3 is made up of 16 amino acids. CDR1 SGHVS and CDR2 FQNEAQ come from the germline V gene. The trim removed 7 bases at V and 2 bases at J, leaving 11 bases unmatched. CDR3 nucleotides: TGTGCCAGCACCAAGGGGGTAGCGGGAGGACCCTACGAGCAGTACTTC. Translated, it gives CASTKGVAGGPYEQYF. Using reference TRBV7-8 and TRBJ2-7 for the parts outside the CDR3, the full variable domain is GAGVSQSPRYKVAKRGQDVALRCDPISGHVSLFWYQQALGQGPEFLTYFQNEAQLDKSGLPSDRFFAERPEGSVSTLKIQRTQQEDSAVYLCASTKGVAGGPYEQYFGPGTRLTVT.

The rearrangement links TRBV6-4 to TRBJ1-3; D is unclear. In germline, CDR1 is MRHNA, CDR2 SNTAGT. The CDR3 loop spans 12 amino acids. V was shortened by 7 bases and J by 6 bases, with 10 bases between the two germline ends. This chain's CDR3 is CASIAPTNTIYF. In nucleotides, the CDR3 is TGTGCCAGCATTGCGCCGACAAACACCATATATTTT.

To note about this clonotype: A far larger clone lies a single base away; this is likely a read error. This chain links TRBV11-2 with TRBJ2-1; the match to TRBD2 covers 7 bases. The end of the DNA fits TRBJ2-5 better, so the J call may be wrong. In germline, CDR1 is SGHAT, CDR2 FQNNGV. The CDR3 contains 15 residues. The CDR3 region is CASSSVAGLGGTQYF. CDR3 sequence (DNA): TGTGCCAGCAGCTCGGTAGCGGGTCTCGGGGGGACCCAGTACTTC.

In its sample, this clonotype was seen a few times. This chain links TRBV6-2 or TRBV6-3 with TRBJ1-2, with TRBD1 as a possible D gene (6 bases). V was trimmed by 6 bases and J by 1 base, leaving 15 bases between them. The germline V gene encodes CDR1 MNHEY and CDR2 SVGEGT. The CDR3 runs 15 residues. The CDR3 loop is CASSQLTGLNYGYTF. CDR3 DNA sequence: TGTGCCAGCAGCCAACTGACAGGACTTAACTATGGCTACACCTTC.

This clonotype was detected ten times or more. The rearrangement joins TRBV3-1 to TRBJ1-5; D perhaps matches TRBD1 (5 bases). Between the trimmed V and J ends, which lost 0 bases and 6 bases, there was a span of 15 bases. CDR1 and CDR2 from the germline V gene are LGHDT and YNNKEL (reference sequence). This CDR3 region has 16 residues. DNA for the CDR3: TGTGCCAGCAGCCAAGATTCAGAGGTGGGACCTCAGCCCCAGCATTTT. This sequence encodes CASSQDSEVGPQPQHF.

This clonotype was seen many times. The chain has TRBV28 and TRBJ2-3; the D gene is possibly TRBD1 (6 bases). Trimming removed 7 bases from V and 2 bases from J, with 13 bases in between. Looked up from germline, CDR1 is MDHEN and CDR2 is SYDVKM. CDR3 length equals 14 residues. CDR3 sequence reads: CASTSRGTTDTQYF. Written as DNA, the CDR3 is TGTGCCAGCACCTCGAGGGGGACCACAGATACGCAGTATTTT.

This clonotype has a count of ten or more. V is TRBV5-1 and J is TRBJ2-2; no clear D. Germline V gives CDR1 SGHRS, CDR2 YFSETQ. The CDR3 totals 13 residues. Deletions cut 7 bases from V and 4 bases from J, with 11 bases between. The CDR3 DNA reads as TGCGCCAGCCTGAACAGCCCCACCGGGGAGCTGTTTTTT. This codes for CASLNSPTGELFF.

This clonotype was picked up a small number of times. V gene TRBV6-1 combines with J gene TRBJ2-7; D is perhaps TRBD1 (6 bases). The germline V gene encodes CDR1 MNHNS and CDR2 SASEGT. Trimming left V 3 bases short and J 6 bases short, with 21 bases between. The CDR3 spans 16 residues. CDR3 amino acids: CASSEGAIIFRAEQYF. The CDR3 DNA follows: TGTGCCAGCAGTGAGGGGGCTATTATTTTTAGAGCCGAGCAGTACTTC.

This clonotype was recorded a few times. The junction departs from the called germline gene at one end, perhaps through a read error. This rearrangement joins TRBV13 to TRBJ1-1; the D is unclear. CDR3 length: 15 amino acids. Germline V gene lookup returns CDR1 PRHDT and CDR2 FYEKMQ (reference sequence). CDR3 DNA sequence: TGCGCCAGCAGCCAAGTAGAATTCTTGGTTTCTGAAGCTTTCTTT. Translating it yields CASSQVEFLVSEAFF.

This clonotype occurred a few times. The rearrangement uses TRBV20-1 and TRBJ2-3, with D perhaps assigned TRBD1 or TRBD2 (5 bases each). Trimming cost V 3 bases and J 3 bases, with 13 bases left between them. Germline loops: CDR1 DFQATT, CDR2 SNEGSKA (reference sequence). The length of the CDR3 is 14 residues. CDR3 nucleotides: TGCAGTGCTAGTGAGGCAGGGAGTACAGATACGCAGTATTTT. It is translated as CSASEAGSTDTQYF.

This clonotype was recorded many times. The rearrangement joins TRBV30 to TRBJ1-5, with 9 bases fitting TRBD1. V trimming: 3 bases; J trimming: 3 bases; junction bases outside the gene matches: 6. The germline CDR1 and CDR2 sequences are GTSNPN and SVGIG (reference sequence). The CDR3 consists of 15 residues. The DNA of the CDR3 is TGTGCCTGGAGGAGAGGGACAGGGATCAATCAGCCCCAGCATTTT. This gives the protein CAWRRGTGINQPQHF.

In the case of this clonotype: Since the CDR3 does not end with the conserved phenylalanine or tryptophan, this likely comes from a read error. Here the CDR3 DNA reads TGTGCCAGCAGTTACCAAAGCGGGAGGCGCTCAGAGACCCAGTACTCC. It yields the protein CASSYQSGRRSETQYS. V gene TRBV6-5 combines with J gene TRBJ2-5; 9 bases are shared with TRBD2. Germline CDR1 MNHEY, CDR2 SVGAGI. The CDR3 totals 16 residues. J lost 4 bases, V lost 2 bases, and 8 bases had no gene match.

This clonotype was seen many times. V usage is TRBV2 and J usage is TRBJ1-6; D call uncertain. Germline CDR1 reads SNHLY; CDR2 reads FYNNEI. There are 13 residues in the CDR3. CDR3 bases: TGTGCTACCTCTCCCGAGAGCAATTCACCCCTCCACTTT. Amino acid sequence: CATSPESNSPLHF.

The J gene is TRBJ2-7, the V gene TRBV20-1; 12 bases fit TRBD2. Trimming removed 5 bases from V and 4 bases from J; junction bases left unmatched: 15. The CDR3 totals 17 residues. Germline values: CDR1 DFQATT, CDR2 SNEGSKA (reference sequence). CDR3 protein: CSAWGLAGPIVTYEQYF. For the CDR3, the DNA is TGCAGTGCTTGGGGACTAGCGGGCCCGATAGTTACTTACGAGCAGTACTTC.